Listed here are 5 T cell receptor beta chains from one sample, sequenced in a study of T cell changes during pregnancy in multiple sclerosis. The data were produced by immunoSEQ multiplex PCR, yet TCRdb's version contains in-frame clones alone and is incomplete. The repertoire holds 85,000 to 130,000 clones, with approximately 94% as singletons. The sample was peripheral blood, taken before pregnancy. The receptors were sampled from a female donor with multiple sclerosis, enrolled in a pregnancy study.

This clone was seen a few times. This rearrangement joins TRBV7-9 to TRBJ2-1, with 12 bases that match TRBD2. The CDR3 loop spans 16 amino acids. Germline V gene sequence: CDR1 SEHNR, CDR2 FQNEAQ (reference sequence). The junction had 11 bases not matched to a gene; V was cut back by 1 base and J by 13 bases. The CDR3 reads CASSLEGTSGPSLQFF. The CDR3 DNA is TGTGCCAGCAGCTTAGAGGGGACTAGCGGGCCTTCCCTCCAGTTCTTC.

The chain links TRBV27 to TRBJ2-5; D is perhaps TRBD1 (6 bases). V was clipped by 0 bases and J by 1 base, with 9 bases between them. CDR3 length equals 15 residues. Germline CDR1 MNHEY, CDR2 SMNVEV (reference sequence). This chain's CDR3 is CASSLSPGVQETQYF. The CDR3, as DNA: TGTGCCAGCAGTTTATCCCCAGGGGTCCAAGAGACCCAGTACTTC.

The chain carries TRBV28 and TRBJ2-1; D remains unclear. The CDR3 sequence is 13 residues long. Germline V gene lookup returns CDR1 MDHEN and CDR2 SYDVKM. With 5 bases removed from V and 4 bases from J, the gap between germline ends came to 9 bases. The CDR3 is CASSESRYNEQFF. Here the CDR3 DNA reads TGTGCCAGCAGTGAAAGCCGTTACAATGAGCAGTTCTTC.

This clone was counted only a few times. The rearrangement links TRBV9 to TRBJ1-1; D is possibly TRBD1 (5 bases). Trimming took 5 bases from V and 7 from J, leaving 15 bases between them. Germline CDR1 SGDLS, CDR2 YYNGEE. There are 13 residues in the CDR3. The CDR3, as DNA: TGTGCCAGCAGTACCCTATCGCAGGGTGAAGCTTTCTTT. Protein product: CASSTLSQGEAFF.

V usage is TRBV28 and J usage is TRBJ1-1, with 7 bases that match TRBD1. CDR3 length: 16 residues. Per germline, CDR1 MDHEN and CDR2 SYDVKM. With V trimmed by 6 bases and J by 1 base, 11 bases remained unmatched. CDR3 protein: CASSQRLTGENTEAFF. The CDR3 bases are TGTGCCAGCAGCCAAAGACTAACAGGGGAGAACACTGAAGCTTTCTTT.